This T cell receptor (beta chain) was sequenced in a study of shared clonotypes between healthy human individuals. Overall study findings and caveats: Generation probability values for non-shared clonotypes were lower than those for clonotypes shared by all four donors.

CDR3 length equals 13 residues. CDR1 LNHDA and CDR2 SQIVND come from the germline V gene (reference sequence). V was clipped by 5 bases and J by 11 bases, with 16 bases between them. Comments on this clone: Antigen unknown.

Using immunoSEQ multiplex PCR, the repertoire was profiled, and TCRdb retains in-frame clones only, with some absent. The profile shows roughly 2,500,000 clones, more than 85% of them singletons. This rearrangement joins TRBV19 to TRBJ1-5; maybe TRBD1 (6 bases). Sequenced sample: naive CD4+ T cells from PBMCs. Subset defined: CD45RA+ positively selected. The origin of this receptor is a man between 18 and 35 years old in good health. Some clones in this sample may be carry-over from other donors' samples. The CDR3 DNA reads as TGTGCCAGTAGTGAGACGGTCGACAGGTCCCAGCATTTT. Its protein product is CASSETVDRSQHF. Filled out from reference TRBV19 and TRBJ1-5, the complete variable domain reads DGGITQSPKYLFRKEGQNVTLSCEQNLNHDAMYWYRQDPGQGLRLIYYSQIVNDFQKGDIAEGYSVSREKKESFPLTVTSAQKNPTAFYLCASSETVDRSQHFGDGTRLSIL.